The clone carrying this T cell receptor (beta chain) has at least ten counts. Trimming took off 6 bases at V and 0 bases at J, with 16 bases between the two ends. The CDR3 has 15 residues. CDR1 is DFQATT and CDR2 is SNEGSKA in the germline V gene (reference sequence). Authors of the study amplified TCR beta CDR3 regions from RNA transcripts. Researchers ran a first-round RT-PCR on the TCR CDR3 using the HTBI primer set. TCRdb reanalysed the multiplex PCR reads using MiXCR and keeps one entry per CDR3 protein. The sample holds about 640,000 distinct CDR3 sequences, around 20% seen once. This record belongs to a study of T cells in Graves' hyperthyroidism and ophthalmopathy.

This receptor was obtained from a man aged 30-40 years with Graves' ophthalmopathy. What was sequenced was blood. The V gene is TRBV20-1, the J gene TRBJ2-3; D is possibly TRBD2 (6 bases). CDR3 coding DNA: TGCAGTGCCGACGGAGGGAGAACTAGCACAGATACGCAGTATTTT. Translation gives CSADGGRTSTDTQYF.